The 22 T cell receptor beta chains below were found in one sample sequenced in a study of regulatory T cells in long-lasting Graves disease. TCR beta libraries were built with iRepertoire HTBI primers and Arm-PCR of CDR3 regions. Via MiXCR, TCRdb re-called the multiplex PCR reads, giving one row per CDR3 protein. The repertoire holds about 500,000 distinct CDR3 sequences, with around 15% as singletons. Stated time point: newly diagnosed GD, antithyroid drugs for less than 3 months. From PBMCs, RNA was extracted and then used to make the TCR library. This sample was also put to use in a study of T cells in Graves' hyperthyroidism and ophthalmopathy.

This specimen was peripheral blood mononuclear cells (PBMCs), taken at new diagnosis, from a patient treated with antithyroid drugs. Receptors were obtained from a man aged 40-55 years with Graves disease.

The rearrangement links TRBV9 to TRBJ1-2; D possibly corresponds to TRBD1 (5 bases). The V gene's germline CDR1 is SGDLS and CDR2 YYNGEE. The CDR3 sequence is 14 residues long. Between the trimmed V and J ends, which lost 3 bases and 4 bases, there was a span of 13 bases. CDR3 coding DNA: TGTGCCAGCAGCGCACAACAGGAAAGCTATGGCTACACCTTC. Translation: CASSAQQESYGYTF.

In its sample, this clonotype was seen a few times. V usage is TRBV25-1 and J usage is TRBJ2-3; D remains unclear. The CDR3 spans 14 residues. Germline loops: CDR1 MGHDK, CDR2 SYGVNS. The V and J ends lost 8 bases and 0 bases respectively, with 12 bases between them. The CDR3 DNA reads TGTGCCAGCCTTGACCCCAGCAGCACAGATACGCAGTATTTT. The encoded protein is CASLDPSSTDTQYF.

Many counts were recorded for this clonotype. The V call is TRBV2, the J call TRBJ2-2; the D gene is possibly TRBD2 (5 bases). This CDR3 is built from 15 residues. Trimming stripped 0 bases from V and 5 bases from J, with 10 bases between. The germline V gene encodes CDR1 SNHLY and CDR2 FYNNEI. The CDR3 DNA is TGTGCCAGCAGTGAAGCTTTCCCGGGGACCGGGGAGCTGTTTTTT. It codes for CASSEAFPGTGELFF.

The chain carries TRBV28 and TRBJ2-3, with D unresolved. The CDR3 runs 16 residues. Germline assignment: CDR1 MDHEN and CDR2 SYDVKM. Trimming stripped 7 bases from V and 2 bases from J, with 19 bases between. CDR3 residues: CASISPWARLTDTQYF. CDR3 nucleotide sequence: TGTGCCAGCATCTCTCCTTGGGCCCGACTCACAGATACGCAGTATTTT. The variable domain in full, with the rest retrieved from reference TRBV28 and TRBJ2-3, is DVKVTQSSRYLVKRTGEKVFLECVQDMDHENMFWYRQDPGLGLRLIYFSYDVKMKEKGDIPEGYSVSREKKERFSLILESASTNQTSMYLCASISPWARLTDTQYFGPGTRLTVL.

This chain joins TRBV6-1 and TRBJ1-5; 7 nucleotides line up with TRBD1. V shed 6 bases, J shed 7 bases, and the junction held 6 bases outside the gene matches. The CDR3 sequence is 13 residues long. Germline CDR1 reads MNHNS; CDR2 reads SASEGT. The CDR3 region is CASSDDRDQPQHF. CDR3 in DNA: TGTGCCAGCAGCGACGACAGGGACCAGCCCCAGCATTTT.

The chain combines TRBV20-1 with TRBJ1-3; maybe TRBD1 (5 bases). This CDR3 region has 14 residues. Per germline, CDR1 DFQATT and CDR2 SNEGSKA (reference sequence). V was pared by 4 bases and J by 4 bases, with 14 bases between. The CDR3 nucleotides are TGCAGTGCTATAGGTGGGGGAATCGGAAACACCATATATTTT. Amino acid sequence: CSAIGGGIGNTIYF.

The chain recombines TRBV6-2 or TRBV6-3 with TRBJ2-1; TRBD2 aligns across 9 bases. CDR1 and CDR2 from the germline V gene are MNHEY and SVGEGT. V lost 0 bases and J lost 14; bases outside the gene matches: 5. The CDR3 totals 13 residues. CDR3 region: CASSYSIAGEEFF. As DNA, the CDR3 is TGTGCCAGCAGTTACTCGATAGCGGGAGAAGAGTTCTTC.

As concerns this clonotype: It may be a read error: a sequence one base away is much more abundant. The chain uses TRBV7-2 and TRBJ2-7; possible D gene TRBD2, 5 bases. Trimming removed 7 bases at V and 1 base at J, with 11 bases between. CDR1 and CDR2 (germline): SGHTA, FQGNSA. This CDR3 is 13 amino acids long. DNA of the CDR3: TGTGCCAGCATCCCGGACTTGTCCTACGAGCAGTACTTC. It translates to CASIPDLSYEQYF.

This clonotype was observed a handful of times. The chain couples TRBV24-1 to TRBJ2-1; 13 bases align to TRBD2. V shed 4 bases, J shed 3 bases, and the junction held 5 bases outside the gene matches. Germline V CDR1 and CDR2: KGHDR, SFDVKD. The CDR3 totals 17 residues. CDR3 coding DNA: TGTGCCACCAGTGAACCCGGGACTAGCGGGAACTACAATGAGCAGTTCTTC. Encoded protein: CATSEPGTSGNYNEQFF.

Comments on this clonotype: Given a much more abundant clone one base away, this may be a read error. The gene calls are TRBV20-1 and TRBJ2-2, with 9 bases fitting TRBD2. From germline, CDR1 is DFQATT and CDR2 SNEGSKA (reference sequence). The CDR3 has 15 amino acids. The ends lost 3 bases at V and 7 bases at J; junction bases unmatched: 9. The DNA for the CDR3 is TGCAGTGCTAGTGATCCGCTAGCGGGATACGGGGAGCTGTTTTTT. Encoded protein: CSASDPLAGYGELFF.

This clonotype appeared many times. This chain joins TRBV20-1 and TRBJ1-1, with D maybe TRBD1 (5 bases). The germline CDR1 and CDR2 sequences are DFQATT and SNEGSKA (reference sequence). The CDR3 contains 16 residues. Deletions cut 5 bases from V and 0 bases from J, with 19 bases between. CDR3 sequence (DNA): TGCAGTGCTCTTGGCGGGGGGAGGGTAGTGAACACTGAAGCTTTCTTT. Its protein is CSALGGGRVVNTEAFF.

This clonotype appeared a few times. In DNA form, the CDR3 reads TGTGCCACCAGCAGAGATGGGCAGCCGCCGTATGGCTACACCTTC. Protein sequence: CATSRDGQPPYGYTF. V is TRBV15 and J is TRBJ1-2; D gene unclear. Germline V lookup: CDR1 LNHNV, CDR2 YYDKDF (reference sequence). CDR3 length: 15 amino acids. The V and J ends lost 0 bases and 5 bases respectively, with 13 bases between them.

V gene TRBV6-1 combines with J gene TRBJ2-7, with D maybe TRBD1 (5 bases). V was pared by 1 base and J by 4 bases, with 14 bases between. Per the germline V gene, CDR1 is MNHNS and CDR2 is SASEGT. The CDR3 has 15 amino acids. The CDR3 bases are TGTGCCAGCAGTGAAGGGATTCAGGGAAAATACGAGCAGTACTTC. Protein sequence: CASSEGIQGKYEQYF.

This clonotype appeared many times. The genes are TRBV5-5 and TRBJ1-1; the match to TRBD1 covers 7 bases. Germline CDR1 and CDR2: SGHKS and YYEKEE (reference sequence). J gave up 6 bases and V 4 bases, and 6 bases lay outside the gene matches. The CDR3 loop spans 13 amino acids. CDR3 region: CASSKGTEAEAFF. CDR3 nucleotide sequence: TGTGCCAGCAGCAAGGGGACAGAGGCTGAAGCTTTCTTT.

The sample holds many counts of this clonotype. The chain employs TRBV12-3 or TRBV12-4 and TRBJ2-3; 11 bases line up with TRBD1. The CDR3 length is 16 residues. The V segment lost 7 bases and the J segment 0 bases; nucleotides outside the gene matches: 6. CDR3: CASNPGTGGSTDTQYF. Here the CDR3 DNA reads TGTGCCAGCAACCCGGGGACAGGGGGTAGCACAGATACGCAGTATTTT.

This clonotype was counted between two and nine times. The V gene is TRBV15, the J gene TRBJ2-3; D possibly corresponds to TRBD1 (6 bases). Germline assignment: CDR1 LNHNV and CDR2 YYDKDF (reference sequence). The CDR3 extends over 14 amino acids. The V end was cut by 4 bases, the J end by 6 bases, with 14 bases between. Here the CDR3 reads CATSKLWTADTQYF. Here the CDR3 DNA reads TGTGCCACCAGCAAATTATGGACAGCGGATACGCAGTATTTT.

V usage is TRBV20-1 and J usage is TRBJ2-7; D possibly matches TRBD1 or TRBD2 (6 bases each). Trimming took off 6 bases at V and 6 bases at J, with 21 bases between the two ends. Germline CDR1 reads DFQATT; CDR2 reads SNEGSKA (reference sequence). The CDR3 is 14 residues long. The CDR3 DNA reads TGCAGTGCGGCCGGTGCCCGGGGGCTGTCCGAGCAGTACTTC. Its protein is CSAAGARGLSEQYF.

V usage is TRBV11-2 and J usage is TRBJ2-1; maybe TRBD2 (6 bases). Trimming removed 5 bases at V and 0 bases at J, with 20 bases between. The CDR3 totals 18 residues. From germline, CDR1 is SGHAT and CDR2 FQNNGV. CDR3 residues: CASSGGSWGDDSYNEQFF. The CDR3 DNA follows: TGTGCCAGCAGCGGGGGGTCGTGGGGGGACGACTCCTACAATGAGCAGTTCTTC.

Many counts were recorded for this clonotype. The CDR3 sequence: CASSSGLESYNEQFF. Written as DNA, the CDR3 is TGTGCCAGCAGCTCAGGACTAGAATCCTACAATGAGCAGTTCTTC. This chain joins TRBV7-2 and TRBJ2-1; 7 bases fit TRBD2. Unmatched junction bases numbered 4, after V lost 4 bases and J lost 1 base. CDR1 and CDR2 from the germline V gene are SGHTA and FQGNSA. This CDR3 contains 15 residues. The variable domain in full, with the rest retrieved from reference TRBV7-2 and TRBJ2-1, is GAGVSQSPSNKVTEKGKDVELRCDPISGHTALYWYRQSLGQGLEFLIYFQGNSAPDKSGLPSDRFSAERTGGSVSTLTIQRTQQEDSAVYLCASSSGLESYNEQFFGPGTRLTVL.

This clonotype was detected ten times or more. The rearrangement joins TRBV6-1 to TRBJ1-5, with a weak D call TRBD1 (6 bases). The CDR3 runs 14 residues. The V gene's germline CDR1 is MNHNS and CDR2 SASEGT. With 5 bases removed from V and 4 bases from J, the gap between germline ends came to 12 bases. CDR3 DNA: TGTGCCAGCAGTAAGGGACACACAAATCAGCCCCAGCATTTT. Protein product: CASSKGHTNQPQHF.

In this sample, this clonotype turned up once. The chain couples TRBV5-1 to TRBJ1-2, with a weak D call TRBD1 (6 bases). This CDR3 comprises 16 residues. The ends were cut back, 4 bases at V and 2 bases at J, with 18 bases in the middle. Germline V gene lookup returns CDR1 SGHRS and CDR2 YFSETQ. The CDR3 DNA reads as TGCGCCAGCAGCCCATGGCCTGCCGGGGGCAACTATGGCTACACCTTC. This translates into CASSPWPAGGNYGYTF.

This clonotype was found a few times. This sequence joins TRBV3-1 and TRBJ2-7; D is ambiguous. Deletions cut 4 bases from V and 7 bases from J, with 14 bases between. Germline values: CDR1 LGHDT, CDR2 YNNKEL (reference sequence). The CDR3 consists of 13 residues. CDR3 bases: TGTGCCAGCAGCCCGGGCCCGTCTCGGGAGCAGTACTTC. Its translation: CASSPGPSREQYF.